Sequencing of this T cell receptor (beta chain) was carried out in a study of blood T cell repertoires in COVID-19. Study in general: Sample material is recorded as cDNA or gDNA derived from T cells, B-cell-depleted T cells, or PBMCs.

In the original workflow: Reference gene primer amplification gave nucleated cell count estimates. The table came from immunoSEQ multiplex PCR; TCRdb's copy has only in-frame clones and leaves some out. V and J calls and clone size are copied from that table; D and trimming were computed from the DNA. Here the sample spans 150,000 to 200,000 clones, approximately 88% being singletons. CDR3 size: 15 residues. The sequence was obtained from a woman aged 45-65 years with acute or convalescent COVID-19. This chain connects TRBV21-1 to TRBJ1-5; the table's D call, TRBD1, has no DNA check behind it. TRBV21-1 is listed as a pseudogene. Material for sequencing was peripheral blood. This CDR3 reads CASSKARDRNQPQHF. DNA for the CDR3: TGTGCCAGCAGCAAAGCGAGGGACAGAAATCAGCCCCAGCATTTT.